Below, one T cell receptor beta chain is given with its context. This sample was included in a study of T cell changes during pregnancy in multiple sclerosis. V was clipped by 7 bases and J by 5 bases, with 20 bases between them. CDR3 length: 15 residues. Germline CDR1 reads SNHLY; CDR2 reads FYNNEI. The assay was immunoSEQ multiplex PCR, and TCRdb's table has in-frame clones only and misses some. The table records around 85,000 clones, about 90% of them present only once. Here the sequenced sample was PBMCs, taken in the first trimester of pregnancy. The chain employs TRBV2 and TRBJ1-2; tentative D call: TRBD1 (5 bases). The TCR was taken from a female donor in good health, serving as a control in a pregnancy study. Some clones in this sample may be carry-over from other donors' samples. The CDR3 is CASNVRSPTVYGYTF. CDR3 bases: TGTGCCAGCAATGTTCGGTCCCCGACAGTTTATGGCTACACCTTC. Together with reference TRBV2 and TRBJ1-2, the CDR3 gives the full variable domain: EPEVTQTPSHQVTQMGQEVILRCVPISNHLYFYWYRQILGQKVEFLVSFYNNEISEKSEIFDDQFSVERPDGSNFTLKIRSTKLEDSAMYFCASNVRSPTVYGYTFGSGTRLTVV.